This section outlines one TCR beta chain sequence together with its context. The data are from a study of CD8+CD57+ T cells in acquired aplastic anemia. About the research overall: The sorted CD4+ and CD8+ cells yielded an average around 3 ug of DNA.

The patients chosen for sequencing had shown expansion of CD8+CD57+ cells (detected by flow cytometry). Diagnosis of severe acquired aplastic anemia applied to all patients. The template for TCR beta VDJ and CDR3 sequence profiling was genomic DNA. TCRdb re-called the reads with MiXCR, one entry per CDR3 protein. This table has hundreds of thousands of distinct CDR3 sequences, under 40% appearing once. Input material: sorted CD4+, CD8+, or CD8+CD57+ T cells (not recorded which) from PBMCs. The sequence came from a human donor with aplastic anemia.

The CDR3 here is CSVELQSPNTGELFF. In DNA, the CDR3 is TGCAGCGTTGAGTTACAGTCCCCGAACACCGGGGAGCTGTTTTTT. The chain is built from TRBV29-1 and TRBJ2-2; the D is unclear. The V and J ends lost 3 bases and 0 bases respectively, with 11 bases between them. CDR3 length: 15 amino acids. Per germline, CDR1 SQVTM and CDR2 ANQGSEA.